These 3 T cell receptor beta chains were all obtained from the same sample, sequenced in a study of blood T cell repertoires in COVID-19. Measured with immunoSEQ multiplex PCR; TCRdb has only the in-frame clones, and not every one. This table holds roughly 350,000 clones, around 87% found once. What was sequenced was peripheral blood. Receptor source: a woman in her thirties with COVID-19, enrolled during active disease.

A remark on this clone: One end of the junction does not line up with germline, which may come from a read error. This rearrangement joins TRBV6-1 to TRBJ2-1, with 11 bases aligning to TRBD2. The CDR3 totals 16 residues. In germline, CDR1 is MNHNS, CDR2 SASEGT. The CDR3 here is CASREVGLAVPDEQFF. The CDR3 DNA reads TGTGCCAGCAGAGAAGTGGGACTAGCGGTCCCCGATGAGCAGTTCTTC.

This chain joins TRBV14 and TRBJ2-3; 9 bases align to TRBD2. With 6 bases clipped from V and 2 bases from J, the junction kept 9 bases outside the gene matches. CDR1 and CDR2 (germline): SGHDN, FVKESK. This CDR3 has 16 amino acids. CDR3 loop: CASSPTGTSLTDTQYF. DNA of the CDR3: TGTGCCAGCAGTCCGACAGGGACTAGCCTCACAGATACGCAGTATTTT.

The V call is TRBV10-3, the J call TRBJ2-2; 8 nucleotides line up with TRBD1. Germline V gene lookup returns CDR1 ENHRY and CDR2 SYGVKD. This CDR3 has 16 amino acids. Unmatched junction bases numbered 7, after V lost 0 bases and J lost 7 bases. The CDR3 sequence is CAISESNQGASGELFF. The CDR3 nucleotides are TGTGCCATCAGTGAGTCGAATCAGGGGGCAAGCGGGGAGCTGTTTTTT.